This T cell receptor beta chain originates from a study of T cell changes during pregnancy in multiple sclerosis. Here immunoSEQ multiplex PCR was the method, and the copy in TCRdb shows in-frame clones only, minus some. The sample carries tens of thousands of clones, roughly 93% recorded once. V lost 4 bases to trimming and J lost 0 bases, with 9 bases between them. The CDR3 has 15 amino acids. Per the germline V gene, CDR1 is SNHLY and CDR2 is FYNNEI. The source was peripheral blood, collected in the third trimester of pregnancy. The V call is TRBV2, the J call TRBJ2-2; no firm D call. The TCR sequence derives from a female donor with multiple sclerosis, enrolled in a pregnancy study. The CDR3 sequence: CASSVRHANTGELFF. CDR3 in DNA: TGTGCCAGCAGTGTCCGACACGCGAACACCGGGGAGCTGTTTTTT. Supplemented by reference TRBV2 and TRBJ2-2, the full variable domain reads EPEVTQTPSHQVTQMGQEVILRCVPISNHLYFYWYRQILGQKVEFLVSFYNNEISEKSEIFDDQFSVERPDGSNFTLKIRSTKLEDSAMYFCASSVRHANTGELFFGEGSRLTVL.